The clone carrying this T cell receptor beta chain was seen only once. Its antigen is unidentified. TCRdb fed the reads into MiXCR, producing one record per CDR3 protein. This table has about 350,000 distinct CDR3 sequences, about 35% appearing once. This sample is part of a study of T cell repertoires in cytomegalovirus infection. Study as a whole: HLA-B-restricted CMV epitopes that are well studied, plus recently identified HLA-C-restricted ones, were used by the study. Public TCR beta signature analysis indicated the presence of both CMV infection and matching HLA type.

Per germline, CDR1 MNHEY and CDR2 SVGEGT. J lost 9 bases, V lost 1 base, and 11 bases had no gene match. The CDR3 is 16 amino acids. Sequencing was performed on cultured PBMCs, taken from culture after CMV antigen stimulation. The receptor was derived from a human donor in good health (CMV status not recorded). Some clones in this sample may be carry-over from other donors' samples. The chain links TRBV6-2 or TRBV6-3 to TRBJ2-1; 8 bases match TRBD2. The CDR3 coding sequence is TGTGCCAGCAGTTACTGGAGGCGGGAGGAGGGCGCTGAGCAGTTCTTC. It is translated as CASSYWRREEGAEQFF.